This T cell receptor beta chain was identified in a study of T-cell reconstitution after alpha-beta-depleted transplantation in children. Using unique molecular identifiers, the investigators prepared the TCRbeta library. TCRdb reprocessed the PCR reads with MiXCR, giving one entry per CDR3 protein. The table includes hundreds of thousands of distinct CDR3 sequences, 10% to 15% detected once. On this clonotype itself: The antigen remains unidentified.

Broader study findings: By about two months after transplant, alpha-beta T cells reportedly arose from several hundred graft clones that had expanded. T-cell counts and diversity at one year post-transplant came mainly from newly produced T cells. Surviving recipient T cells and thymic progenitors accounted for the high day-60 TCRbeta diversity observed in some patients.

The CDR3 length is 23 residues. This TCR derives from a girl aged 2-10 years with congenital amegakaryocytic thrombocytopenia, due to receive a stem cell transplant. Sequencing was performed on PBMCs, taken before TCRalphabeta/CD19-depleted stem cell transplant. This chain joins TRBV21-1 and TRBJ2-3; the D call TRBD2 from the table was never checked on the DNA. TRBV21-1 is a listed pseudogene. CDR3 sequence: CASSKGVDGRDCPIGAPTDTQYF. The CDR3 nucleotides read TGTGCCAGCAGCAAAGGAGTAGACGGCCGGGACTGTCCGATCGGGGCTCCCACAGATACGCAGTATTTT.